The rows below give T cell receptor beta chains drawn from one sample of a study of blood T cell repertoires in COVID-19. Here immunoSEQ multiplex PCR was the method, and the copy in TCRdb shows in-frame clones only, minus some. In the table there are 110,000 to 150,000 clones, 65% to 90% of which are singletons. Sequenced sample: peripheral blood. These receptors all stem from a human donor in a cohort sampled during active COVID-19. CDR3s include the opening cysteine and the closing phenylalanine or tryptophan. The order of the fields is J gene, D gene, clone size, V gene, CDR3 protein, CDR3 DNA. A D gene is named only where the DNA matches it firmly. Rows give clone size only sometimes, using once, few, many, or a class for an expanded clone.

J gene: TRBJ2-5
D gene: TRBD2
clone size: NA
V gene: TRBV10-3
CDR3 protein: CAISESGTKETQYF
CDR3 DNA: TGTGCCATCAGTGAGTCGGGGACTAAAGAGACCCAGTACTTC

J gene: TRBJ1-1
D gene: NA
clone size: few
V gene: TRBV7-3
CDR3 protein: CASSPPYRITEAFF
CDR3 DNA: TGTGCCAGCAGCCCTCCCTATCGCATCACTGAAGCTTTCTTT

J gene: TRBJ1-1
D gene: TRBD1
clone size: NA
V gene: TRBV9
CDR3 protein: CASSVGPGQGRYTEAFF
CDR3 DNA: TGTGCCAGCAGCGTAGGGCCGGGACAGGGCAGGTACACTGAAGCTTTCTTT

J gene: TRBJ2-7
D gene: NA
clone size: NA
V gene: TRBV6-2/TRBV6-3
CDR3 protein: CASSRIQGDEQYF
CDR3 DNA: TGTGCCAGCAGTCGAATACAGGGTGACGAGCAGTACTTC

J gene: TRBJ2-6
D gene: NA
clone size: NA
V gene: TRBV5-4
CDR3 protein: CASSLKLSGANVLTF
CDR3 DNA: TGTGCCAGCAGCTTGAAACTCTCTGGGGCCAACGTCCTGACTTTC

J gene: TRBJ2-5
D gene: TRBD2
clone size: NA
V gene: TRBV7-9
CDR3 protein: CASSLPPAGGQETQYF
CDR3 DNA: TGTGCCAGCAGCTTACCGCCGGCGGGAGGACAAGAGACCCAGTACTTC

J gene: TRBJ1-1
D gene: TRBD1
clone size: NA
V gene: TRBV20-1
CDR3 protein: CSASRQGPNEAFF
CDR3 DNA: TGCAGTGCTAGTAGACAGGGCCCGAATGAAGCTTTCTTT

J gene: TRBJ1-5
D gene: NA
clone size: NA
V gene: TRBV7-2
CDR3 protein: CASSSEFSNQPQHF
CDR3 DNA: TGTGCCAGCAGCTCTGAGTTTAGCAATCAGCCCCAGCATTTT

J gene: TRBJ2-7
D gene: TRBD2
clone size: NA
V gene: TRBV7-2
CDR3 protein: CASSRVAGSSYEQYF
CDR3 DNA: TGTGCCAGCAGCAGGGTAGCGGGTAGCTCCTACGAGCAGTACTTC

J gene: TRBJ1-3
D gene: NA
clone size: NA
V gene: TRBV5-5
CDR3 protein: CASSTGVLSGNTIYF
CDR3 DNA: TGTGCCAGCAGCACGGGGGTGCTCTCTGGAAACACCATATATTTT

J gene: TRBJ2-7
D gene: TRBD2
clone size: NA
V gene: TRBV28
CDR3 protein: CASSLLAGDYEQYF
CDR3 DNA: TGTGCCAGCAGTTTATTGGCGGGGGACTACGAGCAGTACTTC

J gene: TRBJ2-5
D gene: TRBD2
clone size: NA
V gene: TRBV7-6
CDR3 protein: CASSRIREARPETQYF
CDR3 DNA: TGTGCCAGCAGCCGGATTCGGGAGGCTAGGCCAGAGACCCAGTACTTC

J gene: TRBJ2-2
D gene: NA
clone size: NA
V gene: TRBV6-4
CDR3 protein: CANTYPLGGELAGELFF
CDR3 DNA: TGTGCCAACACATACCCTCTAGGGGGAGAACTGGCCGGGGAGCTGTTTTTT

J gene: TRBJ2-7
D gene: TRBD2
clone size: NA
V gene: TRBV5-1
CDR3 protein: CASSLVLAGGRQYF
CDR3 DNA: TGCGCCAGCAGCTTGGTACTAGCGGGAGGACGGCAGTACTTC

J gene: TRBJ1-3
D gene: NA
clone size: NA
V gene: TRBV5-5
CDR3 protein: CASSLATGIAPTQAGNTIYF
CDR3 DNA: TGTGCCAGCAGCTTGGCCACAGGGATAGCCCCCACGCAGGCTGGAAACACCATATATTTT

J gene: TRBJ2-7
D gene: TRBD2
clone size: NA
V gene: TRBV2
CDR3 protein: CASREGLAGASYEQYF
CDR3 DNA: TGTGCCAGCAGAGAAGGACTAGCGGGAGCCTCCTACGAGCAGTACTTC

J gene: TRBJ1-1
D gene: NA
clone size: NA
V gene: TRBV6-5
CDR3 protein: CASSARGGATEAFF
CDR3 DNA: TGTGCCAGCAGCGCGAGGGGAGGGGCCACTGAAGCTTTCTTT

J gene: TRBJ2-6
D gene: TRBD1
clone size: NA
V gene: TRBV6-5
CDR3 protein: CASSLTGTGANVLTF
CDR3 DNA: TGTGCCAGCAGTCTGACAGGGACCGGGGCCAACGTCCTGACTTTC

J gene: TRBJ2-7
D gene: TRBD1
clone size: NA
V gene: TRBV5-6
CDR3 protein: CASSLSFSGTGSSYEQYF
CDR3 DNA: TGTGCCAGCAGCTTGTCTTTTAGTGGGACAGGGAGTTCCTACGAGCAGTACTTC

J gene: TRBJ2-7
D gene: NA
clone size: few
V gene: TRBV7-9
CDR3 protein: CASSLAGTYEQYF
CDR3 DNA: TGTGCCAGCAGCTTGGCAGGTACCTACGAGCAGTACTTC

J gene: TRBJ1-1
D gene: NA
clone size: NA
V gene: TRBV5-1
CDR3 protein: CASSPPGVYTEAFF
CDR3 DNA: TGCGCCAGCAGCCCCCCCGGGGTATATACTGAAGCTTTCTTT

J gene: TRBJ2-5
D gene: TRBD2
clone size: NA
V gene: TRBV6-5
CDR3 protein: CASKGTSGRRETQYF
CDR3 DNA: TGTGCCAGCAAAGGGACTAGCGGGAGGCGGGAGACCCAGTACTTC